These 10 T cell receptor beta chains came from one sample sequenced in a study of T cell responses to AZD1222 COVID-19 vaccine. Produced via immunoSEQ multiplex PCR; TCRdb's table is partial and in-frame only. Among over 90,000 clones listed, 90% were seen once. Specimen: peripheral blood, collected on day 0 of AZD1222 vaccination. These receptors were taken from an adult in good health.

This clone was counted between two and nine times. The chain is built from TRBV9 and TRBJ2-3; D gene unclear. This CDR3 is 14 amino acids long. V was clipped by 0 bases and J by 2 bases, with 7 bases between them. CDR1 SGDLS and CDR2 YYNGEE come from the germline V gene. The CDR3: CASSVEEFTDTQYF. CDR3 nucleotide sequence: TGTGCCAGCAGCGTAGAAGAATTCACAGATACGCAGTATTTT.

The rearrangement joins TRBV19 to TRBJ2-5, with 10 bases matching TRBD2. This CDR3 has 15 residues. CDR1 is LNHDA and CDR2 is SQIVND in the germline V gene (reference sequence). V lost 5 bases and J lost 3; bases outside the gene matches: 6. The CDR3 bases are TGTGCCAGTAGTCCCGGGCTAGCGGGGGAAGAGACCCAGTACTTC. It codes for CASSPGLAGEETQYF.

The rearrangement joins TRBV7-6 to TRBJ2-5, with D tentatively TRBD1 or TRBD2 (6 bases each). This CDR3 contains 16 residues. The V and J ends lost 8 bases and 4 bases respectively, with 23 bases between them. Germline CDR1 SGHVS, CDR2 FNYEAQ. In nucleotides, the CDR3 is TGTGCCAGCGGGCCGGGGGCCGAATCACTAATAGAGACCCAGTACTTC. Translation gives CASGPGAESLIETQYF. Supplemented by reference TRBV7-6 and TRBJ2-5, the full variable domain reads GAGVSQSPRYKVTKRGQDVALRCDPISGHVSLYWYRQALGQGPEFLTYFNYEAQQDKSGLPNDRFSAERPEGSISTLTIQRTEQRDSAMYRCASGPGAESLIETQYFGPGTRLLVL.

The CDR3 nucleotides are TGTGCCAGCAGCGTAGTTGGGACAGACTATGGCTACACCTTC. It is translated as CASSVVGTDYGYTF. V usage is TRBV9 and J usage is TRBJ1-2, with 7 bases that match TRBD1. After removal of 0 bases from V and 3 bases from J, the junction contained 2 bases not matched to a gene. CDR3 size: 14 residues. CDR1 and CDR2 (germline): SGDLS, YYNGEE.

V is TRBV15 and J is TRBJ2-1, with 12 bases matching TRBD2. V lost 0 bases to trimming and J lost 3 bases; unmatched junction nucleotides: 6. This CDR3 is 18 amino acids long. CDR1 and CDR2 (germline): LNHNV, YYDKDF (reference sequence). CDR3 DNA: TGTGCCACCAGCAGAGAAGGGCCGGGACTAGCGGGCTACAATGAGCAGTTCTTC. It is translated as CATSREGPGLAGYNEQFF.

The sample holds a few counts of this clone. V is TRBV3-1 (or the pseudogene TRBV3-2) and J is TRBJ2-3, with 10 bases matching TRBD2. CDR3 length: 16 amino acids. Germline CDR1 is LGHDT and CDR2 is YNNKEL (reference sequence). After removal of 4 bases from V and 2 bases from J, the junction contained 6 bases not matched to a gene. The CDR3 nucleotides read TGTGCCAGCAGCCGAATAGCGGGGGGCGTCACAGATACGCAGTATTTT. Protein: CASSRIAGGVTDTQYF.

The CDR3 here is CASFRTRTEAFF. CDR3 bases: TGTGCCAGCTTTAGGACCCGCACTGAAGCTTTCTTT. This sequence joins TRBV27 and TRBJ1-1; D remains unclear. Germline V lookup: CDR1 MNHEY, CDR2 SMNVEV (reference sequence). The CDR3 runs to 12 residues. The V gene lost 8 bases and the J gene lost 4 bases, with 11 bases spanning the gap.

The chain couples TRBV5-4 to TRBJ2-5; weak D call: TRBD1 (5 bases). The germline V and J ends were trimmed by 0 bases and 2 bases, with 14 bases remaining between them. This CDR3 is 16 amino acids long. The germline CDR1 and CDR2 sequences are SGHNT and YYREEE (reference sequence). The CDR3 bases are TGTGCCAGCAGCTTGGGACAGACAATAGTTCAAGAGACCCAGTACTTC. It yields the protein CASSLGQTIVQETQYF.

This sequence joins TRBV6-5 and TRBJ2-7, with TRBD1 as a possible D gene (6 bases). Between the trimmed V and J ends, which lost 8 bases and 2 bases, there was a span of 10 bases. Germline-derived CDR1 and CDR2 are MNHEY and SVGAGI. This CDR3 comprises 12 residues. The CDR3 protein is CASLDRPYEQYF. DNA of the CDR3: TGTGCCAGCCTTGACAGGCCCTACGAGCAGTACTTC.

Here the CDR3 reads CASSLREAKNLYGYTF. For the CDR3, the DNA is TGTGCCAGCAGCTTAAGAGAGGCCAAGAACCTTTATGGCTACACCTTC. This chain joins TRBV7-9 and TRBJ1-2, with D uncertain. CDR3 length: 16 residues. The V end was cut by 2 bases, the J end by 5 bases, with 18 bases between. Germline V CDR1 and CDR2: SEHNR, FQNEAQ (reference sequence).